These 18 T cell receptor beta chains originate from one sample sequenced in a study of cytomegalovirus exposure and HLA in healthy donors. TCRdb keeps only in-frame clones here, not all; method: immunoSEQ multiplex PCR. Found here are tens of thousands of clones, over 85% of them singletons; the top ten hold about 1.1%. Sample: PBMCs. Receptor source: a woman in her thirties in good health and CMV-seropositive.

This chain uses TRBV27 with TRBJ2-1; 15 bases fit TRBD2. With V trimmed by 6 bases and J by 5 bases, 8 bases remained unmatched. The CDR3 length is 17 residues. The germline gives CDR1 MNHEY, CDR2 SMNVEV (reference sequence). CDR3 protein: CASRRTSGRGGDNEQFF. The CDR3 region has the DNA TGTGCCAGCAGAAGGACTAGCGGGAGGGGTGGGGACAATGAGCAGTTCTTC.

The V call is TRBV19, the J call TRBJ2-1, with D tentatively TRBD2 (5 bases). Germline CDR1 and CDR2: LNHDA and SQIVND (reference sequence). This CDR3 has 14 residues. Trimming took 8 bases from V and 1 from J, leaving 12 bases between them. DNA of the CDR3: TGTGCCAGTGATAAGCGGAGGTCCTACAATGAGCAGTTCTTC. This gives the protein CASDKRRSYNEQFF.

The table lists this clone with a few counts. V gene TRBV6-6 combines with J gene TRBJ1-5; possibly TRBD1 for D (5 bases). From germline, CDR1 is MNHNY and CDR2 SVGAGI (reference sequence). The length of the CDR3 is 16 residues. V lost 6 bases to trimming and J lost 0 bases, with 15 bases between them. This chain's CDR3 is CASSNSDRLSNQPQHF. The DNA of the CDR3 is TGTGCCAGCAGCAACAGCGACAGACTTAGCAATCAGCCCCAGCATTTT.

The chain employs TRBV20-1 and TRBJ1-2; a possible D gene is TRBD1 (6 bases). The V gene lost 5 bases and the J gene lost 12 bases, with 7 bases spanning the gap. The germline CDR1 and CDR2 sequences are DFQATT and SNEGSKA (reference sequence). The CDR3 has 8 amino acids. CDR3 protein: CSAEGDTF. CDR3 DNA sequence: TGCAGTGCTGAGGGGGACACCTTC.

V and J are TRBV27 and TRBJ2-5; no clear D. V was cut by 6 bases and J by 5 bases, with 22 bases left in between. This CDR3 has 16 residues. CDR1 and CDR2 from the germline V gene are MNHEY and SMNVEV (reference sequence). In nucleotides, the CDR3 is TGTGCCAGCAGGAGCAACTACGACGGATATGGGGAGACCCAGTACTTC. As protein: CASRSNYDGYGETQYF.

J is TRBJ2-1 and V is TRBV14; 10 nucleotides match TRBD2. There are 15 residues in the CDR3. The germline V gene encodes CDR1 SGHDN and CDR2 FVKESK. The junction had 5 bases not matched to a gene; V was cut back by 4 bases and J by 5 bases. This CDR3 reads CASSRTSGNHNEQFF. The DNA of the CDR3 is TGTGCCAGCAGCCGGACTAGCGGAAACCACAATGAGCAGTTCTTC.

The genes are TRBV5-1 and TRBJ2-1, with 7 bases identical to TRBD2. The CDR3 sequence is 12 residues long. Germline trimming cut 0 bases from V and 15 bases from J; bases unmatched to any gene: 6. Looked up from germline, CDR1 is SGHRS and CDR2 is YFSETQ. The CDR3, as DNA: TGCGCCAGCAGCTTGGCGCGGGAGCGGCTGTTCTTC. Amino acid sequence: CASSLARERLFF.

V gene TRBV7-9 combines with J gene TRBJ2-1, with a possible D match to TRBD2 (5 bases). Trimming pared 5 bases from V and 0 bases from J, leaving 8 bases between. Germline CDR1 and CDR2: SEHNR and FQNEAQ (reference sequence). The CDR3 has 14 amino acids. The CDR3 DNA follows: TGTGCCAGCAGCCCCCGGGACTCCTACAATGAGCAGTTCTTC. Amino acids: CASSPRDSYNEQFF.

This chain uses TRBV7-2 with TRBJ1-1; 11 nucleotides match TRBD1. J lost 1 base, V lost 2 bases, and 6 bases had no gene match. CDR3 length equals 17 residues. The germline gives CDR1 SGHTA, CDR2 FQGNSA. CDR3: CASSLLVGQGGNTEAFF. The CDR3 bases are TGTGCCAGCAGCTTACTTGTGGGACAGGGGGGGAACACTGAAGCTTTCTTT. Filled out from reference TRBV7-2 and TRBJ1-1, the complete variable domain reads GAGVSQSPSNKVTEKGKDVELRCDPISGHTALYWYRQSLGQGLEFLIYFQGNSAPDKSGLPSDRFSAERTGGSVSTLTIQRTQQEDSAVYLCASSLLVGQGGNTEAFFGQGTRLTVV.

The table lists this clone with a few counts. J is TRBJ1-2 and V is TRBV10-3, with D possibly TRBD1 on 6 matching bases. CDR3 size: 12 residues. Germline CDR1 and CDR2: ENHRY and SYGVKD. V lost 8 bases and J lost 7, with 14 bases in between. CDR3 DNA sequence: TGTGCCATCGGGAGACAGGTCTCTGGCTACACCTTC. It is translated as CAIGRQVSGYTF.

The genes are TRBV11-3 and TRBJ2-2, with 8 bases matching TRBD1. V was clipped by 5 bases and J by 8 bases; unmatched bases: 10. Germline V lookup: CDR1 SGHNT, CDR2 YENEEA. The CDR3 consists of 15 residues. The CDR3 sequence is CASSPIPGGGGELFF. DNA of the CDR3: TGTGCCAGCAGCCCTATCCCAGGGGGCGGTGGGGAGCTGTTTTTT.

The V and J genes are TRBV28 and TRBJ2-7; TRBD2 matches at 13 bases. CDR3 length: 21 amino acids. V was clipped by 6 bases and J by 6 bases; unmatched bases: 26. Germline V gene sequence: CDR1 MDHEN, CDR2 SYDVKM. The CDR3 coding sequence is TGTGCCAGCAGCTTTCCCGGCTCCCGGGGACTAGCGGGATCCCATCTGCCCGAGCAGTACTTC. The encoded protein is CASSFPGSRGLAGSHLPEQYF.

This sequence joins TRBV19 and TRBJ2-7; D is possibly TRBD1 (6 bases). V was pared by 9 bases and J by 0 bases, with 12 bases between. CDR1 and CDR2 (germline): LNHDA, SQIVND (reference sequence). This CDR3 is built from 13 residues. The CDR3 reads CASSRGFSYEQYF. The CDR3 coding sequence is TGTGCCAGCAGCAGGGGTTTCTCCTACGAGCAGTACTTC.

The gene calls are TRBV11-2 and TRBJ2-1; no clear D gene. CDR1 SGHAT and CDR2 FQNNGV come from the germline V gene. Trimming cost V 4 bases and J 4 bases, with 11 bases left between them. The CDR3 has 14 residues. CDR3 DNA sequence: TGTGCCAGCAGCTCCATATCGCTATACAATGAGCAGTTCTTC. Protein: CASSSISLYNEQFF.

This chain uses TRBV15 with TRBJ2-1, with 8 bases lining up with TRBD2. The J segment lost 8 bases and the V segment lost 4 bases, leaving 13 bases of the junction unmatched. The CDR3 contains 16 residues. CDR1 is LNHNV and CDR2 is YYDKDF in the germline V gene (reference sequence). The CDR3 nucleotides are TGTGCCACCAGCACCTCTGGACTAGCAATGTTTGATGAGCAGTTCTTC. Translated, it gives CATSTSGLAMFDEQFF.

V usage is TRBV6-5 and J usage is TRBJ1-1; no clear D gene. The germline CDR1 and CDR2 sequences are MNHEY and SVGAGI. Deletions cut 6 bases from V and 0 bases from J, with 14 bases between. The CDR3 runs to 15 residues. CDR3 nucleotide sequence: TGTGCCAGCAGCAACACCGCGGGGTTGAACACTGAAGCTTTCTTT. Translating it yields CASSNTAGLNTEAFF.

In this sample, this clone turned up once. The chain recombines TRBV7-3 with TRBJ2-7, with TRBD1 identical over 7 bases. Per the germline V gene, CDR1 is SGHTA and CDR2 is FQGTGA. This CDR3 is built from 14 residues. V lost 5 bases and J lost 2; bases outside the gene matches: 6. The CDR3 DNA reads TGTGCCAGCAGCAACCGGGACAGAACCTACGAGCAGTACTTC. Translated: CASSNRDRTYEQYF.

The chain recombines TRBV27 with TRBJ2-5; possible D gene TRBD2, 7 bases. Germline CDR1 reads MNHEY; CDR2 reads SMNVEV (reference sequence). V shed 3 bases and J shed 5 bases, with 19 bases lying between them. The CDR3 runs 16 residues. DNA of the CDR3: TGTGCCAGCAGTTTGCGGGGGCCCGGGGGTTCGGAGACCCAGTACTTC. Translating it yields CASSLRGPGGSETQYF.